This T cell receptor (beta chain) was sequenced during a study of identical twins. TCRdb re-called the 5' RACE reads through MiXCR, storing one row per CDR3 protein. The table lists 1.5 million to 2 million distinct CDR3 sequences, around 29% of them singletons, with about 0.25% in the top ten. This clonotype was detected many times. Germline assignment: CDR1 SNHLY and CDR2 FYNNEI. This CDR3 comprises 15 residues. V lost 2 bases, J lost 0 bases, and 8 bases lay in between. Only healthy Caucasians were enrolled as donors. Sequencing was carried out using cord blood. The chain links TRBV2 to TRBJ2-4; D is unclear. This clonotype was sampled from a newborn girl in good health. CDR3 coding DNA: TGTGCCAGCAGTGAAAAAATACTAGCCAAAAACATTCAGTACTTC. Its protein is CASSEKILAKNIQYF.